This TCR beta chain came from a study of blood T cell repertoires in COVID-19. Looking at the study overall: The United States, Italy and Spain supplied acute and convalescent COVID-19 samples.

As processed by the authors: Reference gene primer amplification in the assay estimated nucleated cell counts. Only in-frame clones appear in the TCRdb table, and some are missing; sequencing was by immunoSEQ multiplex PCR. Clone size and the V and J calls come from that table; the DNA yielded D and trimming. The table includes about 35,000 clones, roughly 80% detected once. Germline loops: CDR1 SGHNT, CDR2 YENEEA. Trimming took 5 bases from V and 8 from J; bases not matched to a gene: 17. The CDR3 spans 16 residues. Sample: peripheral blood. V usage is TRBV11-3 and J usage is TRBJ1-2; 7 positions agree with TRBD1. The sequence was collected from a human donor in a cohort sampled during active COVID-19. The CDR3 protein is CASSPEGQGDAGGYTF. The DNA for the CDR3 is TGTGCCAGCAGCCCTGAGGGGCAGGGGGATGCGGGGGGCTACACCTTC.